This T cell receptor beta chain was recovered during a study of cytomegalovirus exposure and HLA in healthy donors. Study at large: Researchers previously reported finding some 110 million unique TCR beta sequences from some 180 million T cells.

Overall study findings and caveats: For most TCR beta V segments, an earlier analysis put the productive rate at about 87% or about 30% of the time.

Details on this clone: Its specificity is unknown.

13 Jbeta primers and 60 Vbeta primers were used for the PCR. TCRdb's copy holds only in-frame clones and misses some; the assay was immunoSEQ multiplex PCR. The data show 70,000 to 95,000 clones, approximately 80% seen once. The CDR3 runs to 17 residues. V trimming: 3 bases; J trimming: 5 bases; junction bases outside the gene matches: 9. The germline gives CDR1 KGHSH, CDR2 LQKENI. The receptor was derived from a young man in good health and CMV-seronegative. The sample comprised PBMCs. V is TRBV18 and J is TRBJ2-1; 11 nucleotides align to TRBD1. CDR3 residues: CASSPANPGQGDNEQFF. The CDR3 DNA reads as TGTGCCAGCTCACCCGCGAACCCGGGACAGGGGGACAATGAGCAGTTCTTC.